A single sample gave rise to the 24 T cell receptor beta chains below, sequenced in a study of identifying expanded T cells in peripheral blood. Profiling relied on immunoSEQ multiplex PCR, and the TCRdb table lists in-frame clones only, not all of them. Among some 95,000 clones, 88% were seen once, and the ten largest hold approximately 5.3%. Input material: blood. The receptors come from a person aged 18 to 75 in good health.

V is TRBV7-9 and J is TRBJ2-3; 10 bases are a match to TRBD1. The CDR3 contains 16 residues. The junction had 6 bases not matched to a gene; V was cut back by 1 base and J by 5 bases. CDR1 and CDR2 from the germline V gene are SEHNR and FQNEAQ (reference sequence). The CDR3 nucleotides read TGTGCCAGCAGCTTAGGGGGGACAGGGGCAGGAGATACGCAGTATTTT. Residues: CASSLGGTGAGDTQYF. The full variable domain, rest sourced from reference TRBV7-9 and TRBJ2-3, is DTGVSQNPRHKITKRGQNVTFRCDPISEHNRLYWYRQTLGQGPEFLTYFQNEAQLEKSRLLSDRFSAERPKGSFSTLEIQRTEQGDSAMYLCASSLGGTGAGDTQYFGPGTRLTVL.

CDR3 bases: TGTGCCAGCAGCTTAGATTTCGGGCGGGAGACCCAGTACTTC. Its translation: CASSLDFGRETQYF. This chain uses TRBV11-2 with TRBJ2-5; D is unclear. Trimming took 0 bases from V and 5 from J, leaving 10 bases between them. CDR3 length: 14 amino acids. Germline lookup yields CDR1 SGHAT and CDR2 FQNNGV.

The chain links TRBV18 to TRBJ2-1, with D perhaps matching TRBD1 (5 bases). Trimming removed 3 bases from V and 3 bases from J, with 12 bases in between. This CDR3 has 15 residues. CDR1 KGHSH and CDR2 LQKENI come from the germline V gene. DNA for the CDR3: TGTGCCAGCTCACCGGGGCAGCTAGACTACAATGAGCAGTTCTTC. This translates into CASSPGQLDYNEQFF. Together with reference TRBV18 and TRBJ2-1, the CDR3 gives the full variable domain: NAGVMQNPRHLVRRRGQEARLRCSPMKGHSHVYWYRQLPEEGLKFMVYLQKENIIDESGMPKERFSAEFPKEGPSILRIQQVVRGDSAAYFCASSPGQLDYNEQFFGPGTRLTVL.

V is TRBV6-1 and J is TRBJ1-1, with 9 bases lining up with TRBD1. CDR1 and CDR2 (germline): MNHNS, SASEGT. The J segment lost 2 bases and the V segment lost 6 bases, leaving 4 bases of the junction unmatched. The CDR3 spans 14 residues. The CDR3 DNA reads TGTGCCAGCAGCAGGACAGGGGTCAACACTGAAGCTTTCTTT. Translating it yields CASSRTGVNTEAFF.

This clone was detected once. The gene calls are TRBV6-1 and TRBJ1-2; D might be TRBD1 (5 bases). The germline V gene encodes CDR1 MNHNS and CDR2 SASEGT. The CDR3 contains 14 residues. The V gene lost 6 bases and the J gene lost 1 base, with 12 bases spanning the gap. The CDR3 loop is CASSLRGDNYGYTF. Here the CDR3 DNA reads TGTGCCAGCAGCCTAAGAGGGGATAACTATGGCTACACCTTC.

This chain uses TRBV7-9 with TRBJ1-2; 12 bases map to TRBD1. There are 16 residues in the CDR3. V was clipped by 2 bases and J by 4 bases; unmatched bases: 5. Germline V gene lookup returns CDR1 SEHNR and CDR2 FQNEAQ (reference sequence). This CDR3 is CASSLSGTGGLYGYTF. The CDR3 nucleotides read TGTGCCAGCAGCTTATCCGGGACAGGGGGCCTCTATGGCTACACCTTC.

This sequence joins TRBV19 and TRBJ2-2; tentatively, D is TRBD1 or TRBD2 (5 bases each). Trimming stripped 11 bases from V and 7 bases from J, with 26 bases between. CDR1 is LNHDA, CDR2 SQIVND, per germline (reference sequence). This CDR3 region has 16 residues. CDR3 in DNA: TGTGCCTCCGAGGGCTGGGACCAGGGTTTTGGCGGGGAGCTGTTTTTT. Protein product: CASEGWDQGFGGELFF.

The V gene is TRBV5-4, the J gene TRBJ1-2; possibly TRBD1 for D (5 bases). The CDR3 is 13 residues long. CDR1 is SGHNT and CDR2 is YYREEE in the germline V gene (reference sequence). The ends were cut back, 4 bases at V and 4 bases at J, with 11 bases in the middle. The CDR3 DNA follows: TGTGCCAGCAGCCCTGACAGATCCTATGGCTACACCTTC. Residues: CASSPDRSYGYTF.

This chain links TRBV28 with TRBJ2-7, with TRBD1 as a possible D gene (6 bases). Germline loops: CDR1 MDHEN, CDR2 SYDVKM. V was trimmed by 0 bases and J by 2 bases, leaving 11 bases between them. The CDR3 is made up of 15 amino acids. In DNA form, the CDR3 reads TGTGCCAGCAGTTTATGGCAACAGGGCACCTACGAGCAGTACTTC. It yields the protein CASSLWQQGTYEQYF.

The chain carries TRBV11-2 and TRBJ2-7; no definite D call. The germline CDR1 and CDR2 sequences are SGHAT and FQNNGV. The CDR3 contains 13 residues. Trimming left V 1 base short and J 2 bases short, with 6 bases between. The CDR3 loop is CASSLGSTYEQYF. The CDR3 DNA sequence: TGTGCCAGCAGCTTAGGCTCAACCTACGAGCAGTACTTC. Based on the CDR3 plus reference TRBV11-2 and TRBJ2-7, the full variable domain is EAGVAQSPRYKIIEKRQSVAFWCNPISGHATLYWYQQILGQGPKLLIQFQNNGVVDDSQLPKDRFSAERLKGVDSTLKIQPAKLEDSAVYLCASSLGSTYEQYFGPGTRLTVT.

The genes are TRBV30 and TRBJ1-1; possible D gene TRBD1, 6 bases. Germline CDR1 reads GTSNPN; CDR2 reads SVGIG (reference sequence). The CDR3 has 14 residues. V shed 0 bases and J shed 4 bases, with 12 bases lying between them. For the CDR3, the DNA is TGTGCCTGGAGTGTTAGGGGGGGCGGCACTGAAGCTTTCTTT. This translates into CAWSVRGGGTEAFF.

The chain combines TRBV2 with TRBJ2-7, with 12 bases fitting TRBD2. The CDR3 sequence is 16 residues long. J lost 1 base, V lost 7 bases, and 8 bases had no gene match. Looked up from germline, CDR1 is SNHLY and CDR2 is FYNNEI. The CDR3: CASNLPGLAGSYEQYF. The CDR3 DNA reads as TGTGCCAGCAACTTACCGGGACTAGCGGGTTCCTACGAGCAGTACTTC.

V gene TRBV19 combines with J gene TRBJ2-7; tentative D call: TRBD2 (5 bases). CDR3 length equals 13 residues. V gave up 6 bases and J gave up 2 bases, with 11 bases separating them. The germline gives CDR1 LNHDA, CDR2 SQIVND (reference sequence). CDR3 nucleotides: TGTGCCAGTAGAGAGGGTGCCACCTACGAGCAGTACTTC. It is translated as CASREGATYEQYF.

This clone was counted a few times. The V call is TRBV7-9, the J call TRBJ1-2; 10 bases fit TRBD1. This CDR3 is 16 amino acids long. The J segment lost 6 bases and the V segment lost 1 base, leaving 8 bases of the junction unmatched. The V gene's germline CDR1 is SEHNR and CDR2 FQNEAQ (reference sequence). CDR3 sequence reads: CASSLEDRGERDGYTF. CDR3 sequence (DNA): TGTGCCAGCAGCTTAGAGGACAGGGGGGAACGGGATGGCTACACCTTC.

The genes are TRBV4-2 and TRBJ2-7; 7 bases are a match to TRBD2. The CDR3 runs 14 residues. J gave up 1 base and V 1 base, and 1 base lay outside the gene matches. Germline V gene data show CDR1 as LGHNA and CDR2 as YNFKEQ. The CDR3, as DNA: TGTGCCAGCAGCCAAGGACTAGCATCCTACGAGCAGTACTTC. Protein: CASSQGLASYEQYF.

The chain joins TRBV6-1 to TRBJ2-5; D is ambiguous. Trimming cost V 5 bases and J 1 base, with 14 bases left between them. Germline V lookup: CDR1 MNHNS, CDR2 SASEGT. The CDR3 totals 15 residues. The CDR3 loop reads CASSILTPFQETQYF. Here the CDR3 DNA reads TGTGCCAGCAGTATTTTGACGCCATTCCAAGAGACCCAGTACTTC.

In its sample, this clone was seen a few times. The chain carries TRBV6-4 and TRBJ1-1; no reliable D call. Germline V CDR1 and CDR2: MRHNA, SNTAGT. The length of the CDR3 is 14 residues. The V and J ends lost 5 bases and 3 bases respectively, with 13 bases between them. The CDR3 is CASSPGMEDTEAFF. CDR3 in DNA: TGTGCCAGCAGTCCCGGGATGGAGGACACTGAAGCTTTCTTT.

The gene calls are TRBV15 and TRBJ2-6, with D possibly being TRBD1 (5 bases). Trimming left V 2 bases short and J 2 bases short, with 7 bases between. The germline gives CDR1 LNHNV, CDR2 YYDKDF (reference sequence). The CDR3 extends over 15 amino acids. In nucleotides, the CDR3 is TGTGCCACCAGCAGACAGGGAACTGGGGCCAACGTCCTGACTTTC. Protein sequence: CATSRQGTGANVLTF. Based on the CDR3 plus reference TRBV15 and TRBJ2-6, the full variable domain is DAMVIQNPRYQVTQFGKPVTLSCSQTLNHNVMYWYQQKSSQAPKLLFHYYDKDFNNEADTPDNFQSRRPNTSFCFLDIRSPGLGDTAMYLCATSRQGTGANVLTFGAGSRLTVL.

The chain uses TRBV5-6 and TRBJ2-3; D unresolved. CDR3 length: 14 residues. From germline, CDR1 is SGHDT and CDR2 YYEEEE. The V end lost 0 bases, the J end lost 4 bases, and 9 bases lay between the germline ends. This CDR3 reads CASSLGVIADTQYF. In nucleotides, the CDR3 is TGTGCCAGCAGCTTGGGAGTCATAGCAGATACGCAGTATTTT.

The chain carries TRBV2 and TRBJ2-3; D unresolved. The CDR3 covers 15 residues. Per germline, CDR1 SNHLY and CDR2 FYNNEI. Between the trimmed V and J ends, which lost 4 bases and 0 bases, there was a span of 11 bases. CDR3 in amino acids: CASSVYGSSTDTQYF. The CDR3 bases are TGTGCCAGCAGTGTTTACGGCTCTAGCACAGATACGCAGTATTTT.

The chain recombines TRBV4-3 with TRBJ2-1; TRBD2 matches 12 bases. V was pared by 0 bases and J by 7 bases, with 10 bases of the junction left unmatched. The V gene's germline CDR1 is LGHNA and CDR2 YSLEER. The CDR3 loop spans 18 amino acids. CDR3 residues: CASSQDSRTSGRLNEQFF. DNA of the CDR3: TGCGCCAGCAGCCAAGACTCCCGAACTAGCGGGAGGTTGAATGAGCAGTTCTTC.

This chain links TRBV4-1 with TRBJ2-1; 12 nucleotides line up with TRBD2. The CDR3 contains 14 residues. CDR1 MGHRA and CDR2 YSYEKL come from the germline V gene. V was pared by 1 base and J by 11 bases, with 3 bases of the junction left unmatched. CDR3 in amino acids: CASSQGTSGEKQFF. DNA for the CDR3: TGCGCCAGCAGCCAAGGGACTAGCGGGGAGAAGCAGTTCTTC.

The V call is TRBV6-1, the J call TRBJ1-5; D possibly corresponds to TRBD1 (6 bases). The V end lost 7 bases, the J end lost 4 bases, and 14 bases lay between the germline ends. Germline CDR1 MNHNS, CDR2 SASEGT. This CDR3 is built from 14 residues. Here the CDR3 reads CASKEGTSNQPQHF. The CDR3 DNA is TGTGCCAGCAAAGAGGGGACATCTAATCAGCCCCAGCATTTT.

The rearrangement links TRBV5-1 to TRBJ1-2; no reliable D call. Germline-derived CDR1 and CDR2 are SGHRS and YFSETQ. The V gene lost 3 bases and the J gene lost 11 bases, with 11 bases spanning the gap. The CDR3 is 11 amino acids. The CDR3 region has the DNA TGCGCCAGCAGCTACGGTATGAGGTACACCTTC. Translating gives CASSYGMRYTF.